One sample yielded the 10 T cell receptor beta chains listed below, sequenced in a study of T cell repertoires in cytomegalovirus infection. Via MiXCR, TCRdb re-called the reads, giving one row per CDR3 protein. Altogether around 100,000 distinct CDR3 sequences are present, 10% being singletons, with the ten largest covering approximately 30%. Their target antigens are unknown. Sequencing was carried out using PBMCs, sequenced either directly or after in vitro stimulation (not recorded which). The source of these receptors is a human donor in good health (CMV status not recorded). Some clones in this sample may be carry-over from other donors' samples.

Written as DNA, the CDR3 is TGTGCCAGCAGCTTGAATCCGACCGGGACACGGAACACTGAAGCTTTCTTT. Residues: CASSLNPTGTRNTEAFF. The chain joins TRBV5-4 to TRBJ1-1, with D possibly matching TRBD1 (6 bases). V was pared by 1 base and J by 1 base, with 17 bases between. The V gene's germline CDR1 is SGHNT and CDR2 YYREEE (reference sequence). The CDR3 spans 17 residues.

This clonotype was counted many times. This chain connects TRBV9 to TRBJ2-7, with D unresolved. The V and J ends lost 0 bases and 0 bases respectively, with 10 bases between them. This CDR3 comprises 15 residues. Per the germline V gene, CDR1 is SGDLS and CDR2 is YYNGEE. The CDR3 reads CASSVDQSSSYEQYF. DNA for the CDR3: TGTGCCAGCAGCGTAGATCAGTCCAGCTCCTACGAGCAGTACTTC.

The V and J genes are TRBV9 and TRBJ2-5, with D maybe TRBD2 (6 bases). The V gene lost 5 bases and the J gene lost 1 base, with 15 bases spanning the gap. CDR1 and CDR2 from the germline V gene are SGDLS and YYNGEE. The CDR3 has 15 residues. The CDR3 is CASSLIGGSQETQYF. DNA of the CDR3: TGTGCCAGCAGTCTAATCGGGGGTAGCCAAGAGACCCAGTACTTC.

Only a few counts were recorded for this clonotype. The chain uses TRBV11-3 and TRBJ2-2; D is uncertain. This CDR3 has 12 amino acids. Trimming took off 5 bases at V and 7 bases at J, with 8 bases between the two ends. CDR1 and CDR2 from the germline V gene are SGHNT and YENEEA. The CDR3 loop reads CASSTPFGELFF. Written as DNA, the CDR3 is TGTGCCAGCAGCACCCCTTTCGGGGAGCTGTTTTTT.

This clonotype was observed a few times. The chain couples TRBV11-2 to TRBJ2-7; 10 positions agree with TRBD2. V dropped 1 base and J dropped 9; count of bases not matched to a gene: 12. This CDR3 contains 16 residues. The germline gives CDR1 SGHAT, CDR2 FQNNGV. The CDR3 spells CASSLATSGILLAQYF. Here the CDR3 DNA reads TGTGCCAGCAGCTTAGCAACTAGCGGGATACTTTTGGCGCAGTACTTC.

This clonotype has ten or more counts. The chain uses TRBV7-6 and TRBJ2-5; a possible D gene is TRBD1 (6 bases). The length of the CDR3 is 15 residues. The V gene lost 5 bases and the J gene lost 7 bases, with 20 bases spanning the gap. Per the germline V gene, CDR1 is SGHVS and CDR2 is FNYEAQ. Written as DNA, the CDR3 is TGTGCCAGCAGCACGCGGTCTTTCCAAGGGGGGACCCAGTACTTC. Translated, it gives CASSTRSFQGGTQYF.

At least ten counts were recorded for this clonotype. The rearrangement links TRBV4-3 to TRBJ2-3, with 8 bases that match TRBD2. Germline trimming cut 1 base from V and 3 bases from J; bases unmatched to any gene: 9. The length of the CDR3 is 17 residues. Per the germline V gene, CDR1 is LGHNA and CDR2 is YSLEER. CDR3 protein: CASSQGPSLAVTDTQYF. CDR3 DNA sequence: TGCGCCAGCAGCCAAGGTCCCTCACTAGCGGTTACAGATACGCAGTATTTT.

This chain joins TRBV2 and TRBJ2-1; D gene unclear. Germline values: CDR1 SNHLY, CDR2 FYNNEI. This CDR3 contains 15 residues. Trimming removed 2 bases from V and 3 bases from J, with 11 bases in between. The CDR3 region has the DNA TGTGCCAGCAGTGAACCATACGACGGCTACAATGAGCAGTTCTTC. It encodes CASSEPYDGYNEQFF.

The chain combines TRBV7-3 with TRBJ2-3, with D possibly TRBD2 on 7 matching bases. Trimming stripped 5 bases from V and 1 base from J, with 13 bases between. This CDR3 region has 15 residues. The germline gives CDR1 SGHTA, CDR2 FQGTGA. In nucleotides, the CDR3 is TGTGCCAGCAGCCTGGGGGGGCTCCGCACAGATACGCAGTATTTT. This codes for CASSLGGLRTDTQYF. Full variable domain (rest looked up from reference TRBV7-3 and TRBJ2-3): GAGVSQTPSNKVTEKGKYVELRCDPISGHTALYWYRQSLGQGPEFLIYFQGTGAADDSGLPNDRFFAVRPEGSVSTLKIQRTERGDSAVYLCASSLGGLRTDTQYFGPGTRLTVL.

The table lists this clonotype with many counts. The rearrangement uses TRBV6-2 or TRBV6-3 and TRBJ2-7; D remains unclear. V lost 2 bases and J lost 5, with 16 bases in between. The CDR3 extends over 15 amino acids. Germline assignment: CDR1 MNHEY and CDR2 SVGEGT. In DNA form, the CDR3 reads TGTGCCAGCAGTTACGGCTACAAGGGCCTCCACGAGCAGTACGTC. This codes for CASSYGYKGLHEQYV.